The T cell receptor (beta chain) described here comes from a study of prognosis after radiotherapy for stage I lung cancer. Trimming removed 2 bases at V and 3 bases at J, with 9 bases between. Germline values: CDR1 SGHRS, CDR2 YFSETQ. The length of the CDR3 is 14 residues. Peripheral venous blood was drawn in six-milliliter volumes, with a draw taken at each of two separate time points. Two-round multiplex PCR, the amplification method, yielded TCR beta CDR3 from genomic DNA. Gene-specific TRBV and TRBJ primers were used in PCR round one. TCRdb re-called the multiplex PCR reads through MiXCR, storing one row per CDR3 protein. Here the sample spans about 24,000 distinct CDR3 sequences, about 34% being singletons. This clonotype has at least ten counts.

The chain combines TRBV5-1 with TRBJ2-1; D gene ambiguous. The receptor was isolated from a donor at least 50 years old with non-small cell lung cancer. Sequences were derived from PBMCs, sampled before or after stereotactic body radiation therapy (not recorded which). CDR3 loop: CASSFRLNYNEQFF. The CDR3 region has the DNA TGCGCCAGCAGCTTCCGACTCAACTACAATGAGCAGTTCTTC.